Presented here are 28 T cell receptor beta chains from one specimen sequenced in a study of cytomegalovirus exposure and HLA in healthy donors. Sequenced by immunoSEQ multiplex PCR; TCRdb stores in-frame clones only, minus some. The sample holds about 150,000 clones, 82% seen once. The specimen was PBMCs. All receptors derive from a man aged 25 to 45 in good health and CMV-seropositive.

This sequence joins TRBV6-5 and TRBJ1-2; D is uncertain. Germline loops: CDR1 MNHEY, CDR2 SVGAGI. V was trimmed by 4 bases and J by 4 bases, leaving 16 bases between them. This CDR3 is built from 15 residues. The CDR3 is CASSSPTQSIYGYTF. CDR3 nucleotide sequence: TGTGCCAGCAGTTCACCGACACAATCGATCTATGGCTACACCTTC.

The sample holds one count of this clone. The CDR3 DNA reads TGTGCCAGCTCTAACCCGGAACAGTACGAGCAGTACTTC. As protein: CASSNPEQYEQYF. The chain combines TRBV2 with TRBJ2-7; D is unclear. Germline V gene data show CDR1 as SNHLY and CDR2 as FYNNEI. The CDR3 covers 13 residues. V lost 8 bases, J lost 4 bases, and 15 bases lay in between. Using reference TRBV2 and TRBJ2-7 for the parts outside the CDR3, the full variable domain is EPEVTQTPSHQVTQMGQEVILRCVPISNHLYFYWYRQILGQKVEFLVSFYNNEISEKSEIFDDQFSVERPDGSNFTLKIRSTKLEDSAMYFCASSNPEQYEQYFGPGTRLTVT.

This sequence joins TRBV2 and TRBJ2-1, with 8 bases that match TRBD1. Germline assignment: CDR1 SNHLY and CDR2 FYNNEI. V dropped 3 bases and J dropped 3; count of bases not matched to a gene: 4. The CDR3 loop spans 15 amino acids. CDR3 sequence reads: CASSEDRAIYNEQFF. In nucleotides, the CDR3 is TGTGCCAGCAGTGAGGACAGGGCAATCTACAATGAGCAGTTCTTC.

The chain couples TRBV11-3 to TRBJ2-5, with no clear D. Germline V CDR1 and CDR2: SGHNT, YENEEA. The CDR3 has 12 residues. V dropped 1 base and J dropped 14 bases, with 14 bases sitting between them. In DNA form, the CDR3 reads TGTGCCAGCAGCTTAGGGGCAGGCAGAATTTACTTC. Translation gives CASSLGAGRIYF.

The chain employs TRBV7-2 and TRBJ1-2, with D uncertain. V lost 1 base to trimming and J lost 4 bases, with 13 bases between them. Germline V lookup: CDR1 SGHTA, CDR2 FQGNSA. The CDR3 contains 15 residues. CDR3 sequence reads: CASSLGGPAGYGYTF. The CDR3 DNA sequence: TGTGCCAGCAGCTTAGGAGGTCCCGCTGGCTATGGCTACACCTTC.

The chain combines TRBV30 with TRBJ2-3, with 7 bases lining up with TRBD1. CDR1 is GTSNPN, CDR2 SVGIG, per germline (reference sequence). V was pared by 3 bases and J by 4 bases, with 7 bases of the junction left unmatched. CDR3 size: 14 residues. CDR3 region: CAWRGVGQSDTQYF. For the CDR3, the DNA is TGTGCCTGGAGGGGTGTGGGACAGTCAGATACGCAGTATTTT.

The chain couples TRBV7-2 to TRBJ2-4; D may be TRBD2 (5 bases). The CDR3 is 16 amino acids. The V gene lost 4 bases and the J gene lost 0 bases, with 13 bases spanning the gap. Per germline, CDR1 SGHTA and CDR2 FQGNSA. The DNA of the CDR3 is TGTGCCAGCAGCTCCAGAGACGGGAAAGCCAAAAACATTCAGTACTTC. Protein: CASSSRDGKAKNIQYF. The full variable domain, completed using reference TRBV7-2 and TRBJ2-4, is GAGVSQSPSNKVTEKGKDVELRCDPISGHTALYWYRQSLGQGLEFLIYFQGNSAPDKSGLPSDRFSAERTGGSVSTLTIQRTQQEDSAVYLCASSSRDGKAKNIQYFGAGTRLSVL.

The rearrangement links TRBV28 to TRBJ1-4; the match to TRBD1 covers 7 bases. Losses at the gene ends were 6 bases for V and 3 bases for J; bases not matched to a gene: 7. The germline CDR1 and CDR2 sequences are MDHEN and SYDVKM. This CDR3 contains 15 residues. The DNA of the CDR3 is TGTGCCAGCAGGAATAGCGGGACAGCTAATGAAAAACTGTTTTTT. Translation: CASRNSGTANEKLFF.

This clone was found a few times. J is TRBJ1-2 and V is TRBV6-5, with 7 nucleotides matching TRBD1. Germline assignment: CDR1 MNHEY and CDR2 SVGAGI. With V trimmed by 7 bases and J by 4 bases, 12 bases remained unmatched. There are 15 residues in the CDR3. CDR3 bases: TGTGCCAGCACAAACTCCGGGACAGCTATCTATGGCTACACCTTC. Translating gives CASTNSGTAIYGYTF.

The CDR3 reads CASSGAGLGNTIYF. CDR3 DNA sequence: TGTGCCAGCAGCGGAGCGGGACTTGGAAACACCATATATTTT. The chain joins TRBV7-2 to TRBJ1-3; D possibly corresponds to TRBD1 (5 bases). The V end was cut by 5 bases, the J end by 3 bases, with 11 bases between. Germline loops: CDR1 SGHTA, CDR2 FQGNSA. The CDR3 has 14 residues.

This clone occurred a few times. The J gene is TRBJ1-2, the V gene TRBV6-6; maybe TRBD1 (6 bases). The CDR3 sequence is 14 residues long. Deletions cut 6 bases from V and 4 bases from J, with 15 bases between. Germline values: CDR1 MNHNY, CDR2 SVGAGI (reference sequence). Here the CDR3 reads CASRDSRRTYGYTF. The CDR3 DNA is TGTGCCAGCAGGGACAGCCGAAGGACCTATGGCTACACCTTC.

The CDR3 sequence: CAISGRGGTGETQYF. CDR3 nucleotide sequence: TGTGCCATCAGTGGGAGAGGGGGCACCGGGGAGACCCAGTACTTC. This chain connects TRBV10-3 to TRBJ2-5, with 7 bases lining up with TRBD1. J gave up 5 bases and V 4 bases, and 10 bases lay outside the gene matches. Germline CDR1 is ENHRY and CDR2 is SYGVKD. The CDR3 totals 15 residues.

The chain recombines TRBV19 with TRBJ1-1; D may be TRBD1 (5 bases). Trimming stripped 8 bases from V and 8 bases from J, with 15 bases between. Looked up from germline, CDR1 is LNHDA and CDR2 is SQIVND (reference sequence). This CDR3 contains 12 residues. The CDR3 bases are TGTGCCAGTTTGGGACTCCAGTTGGAAGCTTTCTTT. Its protein is CASLGLQLEAFF.

This rearrangement joins TRBV7-6 to TRBJ1-1, with D tentatively TRBD1 (5 bases). The V gene lost 1 base and the J gene lost 5 bases, with 11 bases spanning the gap. The CDR3 totals 14 residues. Germline lookup yields CDR1 SGHVS and CDR2 FNYEAQ. As DNA, the CDR3 is TGTGCCAGCAGCTTAGTTGCAGGGCAAACTGAAGCTTTCTTT. Its translation: CASSLVAGQTEAFF.

The chain couples TRBV18 to TRBJ2-7; weak D call: TRBD1 (5 bases). This CDR3 region has 15 residues. The V end was cut by 3 bases, the J end by 0 bases, with 12 bases between. Germline values: CDR1 KGHSH, CDR2 LQKENI. The CDR3 protein is CASSPGGQSSYEQYF. DNA of the CDR3: TGTGCCAGCTCACCGGGCGGACAATCCTCCTACGAGCAGTACTTC.

The chain joins TRBV7-2 to TRBJ2-1, with 10 bases fitting TRBD2. Germline CDR1 reads SGHTA; CDR2 reads FQGNSA. Unmatched junction bases numbered 5, after V lost 5 bases and J lost 1 base. CDR3 length: 16 residues. CDR3 sequence reads: CASSLGLAASYNEQFF. For the CDR3, the DNA is TGTGCCAGCAGCCTCGGACTAGCGGCTTCCTACAATGAGCAGTTCTTC.

The V and J genes are TRBV7-8 and TRBJ2-7, with TRBD1 identical over 8 bases. Germline CDR1 reads SGHVS; CDR2 reads FQNEAQ. After removal of 2 bases from V and 4 bases from J, the junction contained 10 bases not matched to a gene. The length of the CDR3 is 16 residues. CDR3 nucleotide sequence: TGTGCCAGCAGCTTAAGGGGTCGCCAGGGGGCGTACGAGCAGTACTTC. Residues: CASSLRGRQGAYEQYF.

The rearrangement links TRBV4-1 to TRBJ2-2; D is ambiguous. Trimming took off 4 bases at V and 0 bases at J, with 9 bases between the two ends. The CDR3 extends over 15 amino acids. Per germline, CDR1 MGHRA and CDR2 YSYEKL. In DNA form, the CDR3 reads TGCGCCAGCAGCCGGTACACCTCGAACACCGGGGAGCTGTTTTTT. It codes for CASSRYTSNTGELFF.

The rearrangement uses TRBV7-9 and TRBJ1-4, with 8 bases identical to TRBD1. Trimming took 1 base from V and 5 from J; bases not matched to a gene: 9. There are 17 residues in the CDR3. CDR1 is SEHNR, CDR2 FQNEAQ, per germline (reference sequence). CDR3 residues: CASSLVRDRGLNEKLFF. CDR3 bases: TGTGCCAGCAGCTTAGTCCGTGACAGGGGACTCAATGAAAAACTGTTTTTT. The full variable domain, completed using reference TRBV7-9 and TRBJ1-4, is DTGVSQNPRHKITKRGQNVTFRCDPISEHNRLYWYRQTLGQGPEFLTYFQNEAQLEKSRLLSDRFSAERPKGSFSTLEIQRTEQGDSAMYLCASSLVRDRGLNEKLFFGSGTQLSVL.

V usage is TRBV25-1 and J usage is TRBJ2-2; the match to TRBD1 covers 11 bases. There are 16 residues in the CDR3. The J segment lost 0 bases and the V segment lost 10 bases, leaving 7 bases of the junction unmatched. In germline, CDR1 is MGHDK, CDR2 SYGVNS. The CDR3, as DNA: TGTGCCACCGGGACAGGGGGGCCAGCGAACACCGGGGAGCTGTTTTTT. This encodes CATGTGGPANTGELFF.

The gene calls are TRBV7-8 and TRBJ1-2; tentative D call: TRBD1 (6 bases). CDR1 and CDR2 (germline): SGHVS, FQNEAQ. The germline V and J ends were trimmed by 3 bases and 6 bases, with 14 bases remaining between them. The CDR3 consists of 14 residues. The CDR3 bases are TGTGCCAGCAGCTTCCTACAGGGTTTTAATGGCTACACCTTC. It codes for CASSFLQGFNGYTF.

The chain employs TRBV9 and TRBJ2-2; 7 bases agree with TRBD1. Germline V CDR1 and CDR2: SGDLS, YYNGEE. The CDR3 is made up of 16 amino acids. V shed 4 bases and J 4 bases; nucleotides not matched to a gene: 10. The CDR3 reads CASSYRDSIFTGELFF. DNA of the CDR3: TGTGCCAGCAGCTACAGGGACAGTATTTTCACCGGGGAGCTGTTTTTT.

This clone was observed a handful of times. The V gene is TRBV6-1, the J gene TRBJ2-7; maybe TRBD1 (5 bases). Germline loops: CDR1 MNHNS, CDR2 SASEGT. The CDR3 has 12 amino acids. The V end lost 10 bases, the J end lost 6 bases, and 16 bases lay between the germline ends. The CDR3 region is CATDKLYLEQYF. CDR3 bases: TGTGCCACGGACAAGCTCTATCTCGAGCAGTACTTC.

V and J are TRBV6-6 and TRBJ1-3; TRBD1 matches at 8 bases. In germline, CDR1 is MNHNY, CDR2 SVGAGI (reference sequence). V was pared by 5 bases and J by 2 bases, with 5 bases of the junction left unmatched. The CDR3 consists of 15 residues. In DNA, the CDR3 is TGTGCCAGCAGTACCCCAGGGGGCGCTGGAAACACCATATATTTT. This codes for CASSTPGGAGNTIYF.

The chain employs TRBV6-5 and TRBJ1-2, with TRBD1 matching 10 bases. The J segment lost 2 bases and the V segment lost 6 bases, leaving 3 bases of the junction unmatched. The CDR3 sequence is 14 residues long. Per the germline V gene, CDR1 is MNHEY and CDR2 is SVGAGI. CDR3 residues: CASRGTGANYGYTF. Written as DNA, the CDR3 is TGTGCCAGCAGAGGGACAGGGGCCAACTATGGCTACACCTTC.

The DNA of the CDR3 is TGTGCCAGCAGCCACCTAGCGGGAGCCAACACCGGGGAGCTGTTTTTT. As protein: CASSHLAGANTGELFF. V usage is TRBV11-2 and J usage is TRBJ2-2; 10 nucleotides line up with TRBD2. This CDR3 has 16 residues. V was clipped by 5 bases and J by 2 bases; unmatched bases: 5. Germline CDR1 SGHAT, CDR2 FQNNGV. Drawing the rest from reference TRBV11-2 and TRBJ2-2, the complete variable domain is EAGVAQSPRYKIIEKRQSVAFWCNPISGHATLYWYQQILGQGPKLLIQFQNNGVVDDSQLPKDRFSAERLKGVDSTLKIQPAKLEDSAVYLCASSHLAGANTGELFFGEGSRLTVL.

The chain has TRBV11-2 and TRBJ2-7, with D perhaps TRBD1 (5 bases). Per the germline V gene, CDR1 is SGHAT and CDR2 is FQNNGV. There are 13 residues in the CDR3. Deletions cut 5 bases from V and 3 bases from J, with 11 bases between. In nucleotides, the CDR3 is TGTGCCAGCAGCAACCGACAGTACTACGAGCAGTACTTC. Amino acids: CASSNRQYYEQYF. Together with reference TRBV11-2 and TRBJ2-7, the CDR3 gives the full variable domain: EAGVAQSPRYKIIEKRQSVAFWCNPISGHATLYWYQQILGQGPKLLIQFQNNGVVDDSQLPKDRFSAERLKGVDSTLKIQPAKLEDSAVYLCASSNRQYYEQYFGPGTRLTVT.

V is TRBV7-9 and J is TRBJ2-2, with TRBD1 matching over 8 bases. The CDR3 runs 15 residues. V shed 0 bases and J 6 bases; nucleotides not matched to a gene: 3. Germline V gives CDR1 SEHNR, CDR2 FQNEAQ (reference sequence). As DNA, the CDR3 is TGTGCCAGCAGCTTAGCGGACAGGGAAGCCGGGGAGCTGTTTTTT. It translates to CASSLADREAGELFF.